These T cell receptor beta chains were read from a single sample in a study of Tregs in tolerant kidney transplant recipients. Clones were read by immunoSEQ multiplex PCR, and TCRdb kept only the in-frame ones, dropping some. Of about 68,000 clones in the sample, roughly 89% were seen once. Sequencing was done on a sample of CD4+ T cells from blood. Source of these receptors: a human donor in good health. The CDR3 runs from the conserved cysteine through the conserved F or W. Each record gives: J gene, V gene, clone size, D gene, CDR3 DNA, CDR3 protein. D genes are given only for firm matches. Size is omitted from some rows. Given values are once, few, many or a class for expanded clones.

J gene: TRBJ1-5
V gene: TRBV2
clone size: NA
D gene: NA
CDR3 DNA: TGTGCCAGCAGTAGCAGGGGCAATCAGCCCCAGCATTTT
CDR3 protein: CASSSRGNQPQHF

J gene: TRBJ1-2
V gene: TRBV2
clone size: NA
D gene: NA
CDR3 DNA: TGTGCCAGCAGTCGTGCGTGGGGGCTGCATATCGATGGCTACACCTTC
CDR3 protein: CASSRAWGLHIDGYTF

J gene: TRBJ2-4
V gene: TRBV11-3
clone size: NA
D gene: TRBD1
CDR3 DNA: TGTGCCAGCAGCTCTACAGGGGGGATTGGCATTCAGTACTTC
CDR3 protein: CASSSTGGIGIQYF

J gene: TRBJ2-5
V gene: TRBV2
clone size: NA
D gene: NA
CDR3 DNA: TGTGCCAGCAGTGAAGGGGCAGGGGAAGAGACCCAGTACTTC
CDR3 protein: CASSEGAGEETQYF

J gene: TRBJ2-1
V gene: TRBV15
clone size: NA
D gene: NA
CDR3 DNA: TGTGCCACCAGCAGGGCGACAGTGATAGGCTACAATGAGCAGTTCTTC
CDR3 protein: CATSRATVIGYNEQFF

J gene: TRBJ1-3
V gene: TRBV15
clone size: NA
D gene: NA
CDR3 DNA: TGTGCCACCAGCAGAGGCGTCCTAGGGGGATCTGGAAACACCATATATTTT
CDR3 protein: CATSRGVLGGSGNTIYF

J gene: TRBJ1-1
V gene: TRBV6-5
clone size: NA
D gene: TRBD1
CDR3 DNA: TGTGCCACCTCGATCGACAGGGCTGCTTTCTTT
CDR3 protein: CATSIDRAAFF

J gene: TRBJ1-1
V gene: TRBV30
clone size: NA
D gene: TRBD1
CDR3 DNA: TGTGCCTGGAGTATACAGGGGCTAACTGAAGCTTTCTTT
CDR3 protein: CAWSIQGLTEAFF

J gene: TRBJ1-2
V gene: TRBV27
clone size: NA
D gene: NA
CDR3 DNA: TGTGCCAGCAGTTTATCGATGTTATCCGGGGGGGATGGCTACACCTTC
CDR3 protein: CASSLSMLSGGDGYTF

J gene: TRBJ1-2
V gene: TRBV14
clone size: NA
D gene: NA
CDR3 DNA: TGTGCCAGCAGCCAAAAAAGGAACTATGGCTACACCTTC
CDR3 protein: CASSQKRNYGYTF

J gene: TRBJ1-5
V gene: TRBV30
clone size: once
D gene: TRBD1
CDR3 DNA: TGTGCCTGGAGTCGACAGGGGGCGAATCAGCCCCAGCATTTT
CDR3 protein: CAWSRQGANQPQHF

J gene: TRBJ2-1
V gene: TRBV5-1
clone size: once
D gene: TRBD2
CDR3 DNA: TGCGCCAGTAGCGGGACCGGGACTAGCGGGAGGCGGTTCTTC
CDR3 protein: CASSGTGTSGRRFF

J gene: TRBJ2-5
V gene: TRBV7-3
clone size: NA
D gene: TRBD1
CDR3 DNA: TGTGCCAGCAGCTTAGGACAGGGGGGGACCCAGTACTTC
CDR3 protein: CASSLGQGGTQYF

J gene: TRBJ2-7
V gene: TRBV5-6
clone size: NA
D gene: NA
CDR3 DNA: TGTGCCAGCAGCTTGTTCGTGGAGTCGAAGCAGTACTTC
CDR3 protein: CASSLFVESKQYF

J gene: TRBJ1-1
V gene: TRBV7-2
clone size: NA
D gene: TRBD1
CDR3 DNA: TGTGCCAGCAGCTCAGGGCAGGGGGCGGGTTTACTTGAAGCTTTCTTT
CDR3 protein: CASSSGQGAGLLEAFF

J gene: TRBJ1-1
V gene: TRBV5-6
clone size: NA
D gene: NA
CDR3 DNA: TGTGCCAGCAGCGGCCTTACGGGACATTCGAACACTGAAGCTTTCTTT
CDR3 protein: CASSGLTGHSNTEAFF

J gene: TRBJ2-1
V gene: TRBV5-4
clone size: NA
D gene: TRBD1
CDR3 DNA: TGTGCCAGCAGCTACCGGGACAGGGGGCCACCCTACAATGAGCAGTTCTTC
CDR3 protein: CASSYRDRGPPYNEQFF

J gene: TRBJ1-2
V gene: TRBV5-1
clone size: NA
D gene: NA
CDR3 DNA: TGCGCCAGCAGCTCTAGCCCTGGCTATGGCTACACCTTC
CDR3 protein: CASSSSPGYGYTF

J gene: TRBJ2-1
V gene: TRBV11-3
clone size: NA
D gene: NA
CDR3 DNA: TGTGCCAGCAGCTTAGCGGCTGAACACTACAATGAGCAGTTCTTC
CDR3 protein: CASSLAAEHYNEQFF

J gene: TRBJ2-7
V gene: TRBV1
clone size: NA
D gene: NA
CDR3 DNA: TGCACCAGCAGCCACGGCGCCACGGGGACGGTCTCCTACGAGCAGTACTTC
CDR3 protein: CTSSHGATGTVSYEQYF

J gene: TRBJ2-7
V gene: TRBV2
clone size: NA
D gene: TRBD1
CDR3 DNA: TGTGCCAGCAGCAGGGACAGGGAATACGAGCAGTACTTC
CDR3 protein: CASSRDREYEQYF

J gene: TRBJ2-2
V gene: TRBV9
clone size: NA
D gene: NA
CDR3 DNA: TGTGCCAGCAGCGTAGCGATGAACACCGGGGAGCTGTTTTTT
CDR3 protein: CASSVAMNTGELFF

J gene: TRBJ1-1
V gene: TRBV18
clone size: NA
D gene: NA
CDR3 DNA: TGTGCCAGCTCACCAAGATCCGACGTTGAAGCTTTCTTT
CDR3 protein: CASSPRSDVEAFF

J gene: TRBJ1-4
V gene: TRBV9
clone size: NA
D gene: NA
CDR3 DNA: TGTGCCAGCAGCGTAGCGCAAGGAGGGTTTGGCGAAAAACTGTTTTTT
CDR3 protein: CASSVAQGGFGEKLFF

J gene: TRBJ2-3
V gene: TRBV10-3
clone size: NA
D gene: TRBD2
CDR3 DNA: TGTGCCATCACCTCAAGCGGGGCTAGCACAGATACGCAGTATTTT
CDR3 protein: CAITSSGASTDTQYF

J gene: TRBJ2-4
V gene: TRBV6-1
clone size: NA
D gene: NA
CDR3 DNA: TGTGCCAGTGTAGACAGGCCGTTAGCCAAAAACATTCAGTACTTC
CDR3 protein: CASVDRPLAKNIQYF

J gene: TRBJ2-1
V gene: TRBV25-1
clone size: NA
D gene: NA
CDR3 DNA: TGTGCCAGCAGTGAATGGGGTACAGGACCCTACAATGAGCAGTTCTTC
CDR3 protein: CASSEWGTGPYNEQFF

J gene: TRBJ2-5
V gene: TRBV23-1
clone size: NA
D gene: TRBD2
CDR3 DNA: TGCGCCAGCAGTCCCTCAAGCGGGGCCCGCTCTGAGACCCAGTACTTC
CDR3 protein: CASSPSSGARSETQYF

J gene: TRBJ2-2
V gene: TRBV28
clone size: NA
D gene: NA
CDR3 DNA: TGTGCCAGCAGTTTATTGGACGGGGAGCTGTTTTTT
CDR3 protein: CASSLLDGELFF

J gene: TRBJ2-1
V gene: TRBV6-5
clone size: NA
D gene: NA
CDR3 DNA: TGTGCCAGCAGAGGAACCGGGAACCCCTACAATGAGCAGTTCTTC
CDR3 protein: CASRGTGNPYNEQFF

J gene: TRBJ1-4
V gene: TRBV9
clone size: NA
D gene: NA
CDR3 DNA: TGTGCCAGCAGCGGAGAGGGGAGTAACACTAATGAAAAACTGTTTTTT
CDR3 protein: CASSGEGSNTNEKLFF

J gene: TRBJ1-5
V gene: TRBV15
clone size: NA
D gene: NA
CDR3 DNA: TGTGCCACCAGCAGCCCACTTCCGGGTCGCAATCAGCCCCAGCATTTT
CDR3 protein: CATSSPLPGRNQPQHF

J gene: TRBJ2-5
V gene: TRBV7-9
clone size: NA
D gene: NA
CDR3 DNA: TGTGCCAGCAGCTTAGATCCCGCGTACCAAGAGACCCAGTACTTC
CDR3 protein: CASSLDPAYQETQYF

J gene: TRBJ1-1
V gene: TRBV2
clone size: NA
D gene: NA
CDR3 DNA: TGTGCCAGCAGTGAATTTTGGGGACCTATTATGAACACTGAAGCTTTCTTT
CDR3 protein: CASSEFWGPIMNTEAFF

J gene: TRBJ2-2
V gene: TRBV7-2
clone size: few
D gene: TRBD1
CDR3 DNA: TGTGCCAGCAGCACGAGGGACAGAGGGACCGGGGAGCTGTTTTTT
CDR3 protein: CASSTRDRGTGELFF

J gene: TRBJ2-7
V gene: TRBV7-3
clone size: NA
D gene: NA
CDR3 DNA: TGTGCCAGCAGCTTAGGCCTGTTTTACGAGCAGTACTTC
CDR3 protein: CASSLGLFYEQYF

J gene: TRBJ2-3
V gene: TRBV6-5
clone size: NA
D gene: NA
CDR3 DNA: TGTGCCAGCAGTCGAGGGCCGGATACGCAGTATTTT
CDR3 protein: CASSRGPDTQYF

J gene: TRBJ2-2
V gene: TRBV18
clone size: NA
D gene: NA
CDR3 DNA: TGTGCCAGCTCTCCGAACACCGGGGAGCTGTTTTTT
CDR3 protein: CASSPNTGELFF

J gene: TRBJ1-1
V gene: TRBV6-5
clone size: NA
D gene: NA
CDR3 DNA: TGTGCCAGCAGCCGCGGGACTGGCACTGAAGCTTTCTTT
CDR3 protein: CASSRGTGTEAFF

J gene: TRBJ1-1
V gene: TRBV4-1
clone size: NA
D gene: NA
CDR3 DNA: TGCGCCAGCAGCCAGGGTCTACCGGGACATACGAACACTGAAGCTTTCTTT
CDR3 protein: CASSQGLPGHTNTEAFF

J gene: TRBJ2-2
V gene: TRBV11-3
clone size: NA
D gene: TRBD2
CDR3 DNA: TGTGCCAGCAGTGGACTAGCGGGGGCCGTACACACCGGGGAGCTGTTTTTT
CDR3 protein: CASSGLAGAVHTGELFF

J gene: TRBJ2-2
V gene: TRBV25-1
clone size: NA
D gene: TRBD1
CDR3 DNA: TGTGCCAGCAGTGAAATGGGGGCAGGGGGCACCGGGGAGCTGTTTTTT
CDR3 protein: CASSEMGAGGTGELFF

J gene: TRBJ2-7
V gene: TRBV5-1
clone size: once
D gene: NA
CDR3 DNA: TGCGCCAGCAGCCCCCCCCGGGCTTGGTACGAGCAGTACTTC
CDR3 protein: CASSPPRAWYEQYF

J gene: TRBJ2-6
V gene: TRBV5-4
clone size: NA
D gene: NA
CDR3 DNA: TGTGCCAGCAGCTTCTCTGGGGCCAACGTCCTGACTTTC
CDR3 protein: CASSFSGANVLTF

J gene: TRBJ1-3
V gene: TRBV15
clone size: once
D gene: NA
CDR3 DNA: TGTGCCACCAGCAGAGGCACCCCTGGAAACACCATATATTTT
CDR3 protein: CATSRGTPGNTIYF

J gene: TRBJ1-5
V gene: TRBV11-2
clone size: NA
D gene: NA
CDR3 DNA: TGTGCCAGCAGCCGGTTGCAGTTAGATAGCAATCAGCCCCAGCATTTT
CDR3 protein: CASSRLQLDSNQPQHF

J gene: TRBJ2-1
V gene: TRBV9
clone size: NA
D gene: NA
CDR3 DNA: TGTGCCAGCAGCGTAGGGCCCTACAATGAGCAGTTCTTC
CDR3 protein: CASSVGPYNEQFF

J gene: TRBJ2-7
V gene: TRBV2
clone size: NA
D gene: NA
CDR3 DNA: TGTGCCAGCAAATCAGGATCCTACGAGCAGTACTTC
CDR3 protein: CASKSGSYEQYF

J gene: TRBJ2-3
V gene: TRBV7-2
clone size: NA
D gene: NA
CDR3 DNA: TGTGCCAGCAGCTTAGCGAGGACAGGAGGGGCAGATACGCAGTATTTT
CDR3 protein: CASSLARTGGADTQYF

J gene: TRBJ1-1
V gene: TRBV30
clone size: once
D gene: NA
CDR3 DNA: TGTGCCTGGAGGCTCGGACCGAACACTGAAGCTTTCTTT
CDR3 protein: CAWRLGPNTEAFF

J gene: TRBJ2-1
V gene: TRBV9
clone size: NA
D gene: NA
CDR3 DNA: TGTGCCAGCAGCCCCCCCTCGGGGAAGAGCTGGGGTGAGCAGTTCTTC
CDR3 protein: CASSPPSGKSWGEQFF

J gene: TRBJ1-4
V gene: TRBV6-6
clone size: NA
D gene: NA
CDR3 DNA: TGTGCCAGCGCGACAGGACCCGCAACTAATGAAAAACTGTTTTTT
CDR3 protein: CASATGPATNEKLFF

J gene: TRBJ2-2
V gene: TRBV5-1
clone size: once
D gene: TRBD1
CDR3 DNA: TGCGCCAGCAGCTTGGCGATCGGCGGGACAGGTTTCACCGGGGAGCTGTTTTTT
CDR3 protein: CASSLAIGGTGFTGELFF